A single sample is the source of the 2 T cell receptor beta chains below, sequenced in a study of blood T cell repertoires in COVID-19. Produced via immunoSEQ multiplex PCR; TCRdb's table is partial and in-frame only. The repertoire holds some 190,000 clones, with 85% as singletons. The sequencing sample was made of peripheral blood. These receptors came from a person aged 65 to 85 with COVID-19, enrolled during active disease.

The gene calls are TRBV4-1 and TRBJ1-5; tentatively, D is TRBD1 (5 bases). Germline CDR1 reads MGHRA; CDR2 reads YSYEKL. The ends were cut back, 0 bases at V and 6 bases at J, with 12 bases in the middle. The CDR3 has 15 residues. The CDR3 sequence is CASSQDETGRQPQHF. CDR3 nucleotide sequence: TGCGCCAGCAGCCAAGATGAAACAGGTCGTCAGCCCCAGCATTTT.

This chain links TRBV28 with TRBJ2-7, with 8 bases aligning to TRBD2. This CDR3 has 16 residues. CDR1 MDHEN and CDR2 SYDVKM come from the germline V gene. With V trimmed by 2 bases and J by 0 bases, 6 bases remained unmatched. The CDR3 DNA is TGTGCCAGCAGTTTACAACTAGCGGTGATCTCCTACGAGCAGTACTTC. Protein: CASSLQLAVISYEQYF. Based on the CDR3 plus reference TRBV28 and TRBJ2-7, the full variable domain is DVKVTQSSRYLVKRTGEKVFLECVQDMDHENMFWYRQDPGLGLRLIYFSYDVKMKEKGDIPEGYSVSREKKERFSLILESASTNQTSMYLCASSLQLAVISYEQYFGPGTRLTVT.